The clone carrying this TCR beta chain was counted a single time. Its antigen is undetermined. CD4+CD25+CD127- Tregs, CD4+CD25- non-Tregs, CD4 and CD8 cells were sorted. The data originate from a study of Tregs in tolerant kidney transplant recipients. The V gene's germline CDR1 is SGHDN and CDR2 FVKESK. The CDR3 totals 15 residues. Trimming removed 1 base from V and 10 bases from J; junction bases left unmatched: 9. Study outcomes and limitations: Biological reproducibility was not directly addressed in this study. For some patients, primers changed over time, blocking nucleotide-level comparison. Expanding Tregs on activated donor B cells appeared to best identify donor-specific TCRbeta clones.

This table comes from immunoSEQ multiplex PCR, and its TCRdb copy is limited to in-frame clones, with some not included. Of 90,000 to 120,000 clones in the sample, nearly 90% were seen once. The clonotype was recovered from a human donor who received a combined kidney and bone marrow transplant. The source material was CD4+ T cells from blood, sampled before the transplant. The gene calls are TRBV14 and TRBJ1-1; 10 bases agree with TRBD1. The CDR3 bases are TGTGCCAGCAGCCAAGCCGGGACAGGGGCCCGACGAGCTTTCTTT. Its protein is CASSQAGTGARRAFF.